A single sample gave rise to the 21 T cell receptor beta chains below, sequenced in a study of blood T cell repertoires in COVID-19 (TCRdb year 2020). Libraries were built with the immunoSEQ multiplex PCR assay. TCRdb took over this immuneACCESS table, retaining in-frame rearrangements with V and J assigned. Such tables are incomplete; in checked studies, under half of the missing clones stem from an unresolved V gene, and the remainder is unexplained. The sample data list approximately 200,000 clones, and 80% to 90% of these were observed just once. The top ten hold 3.5% to 5.5% of the sample. The sequenced sample consisted of PBMCs or T cells enriched from blood (not recorded which). The receptors shown here come from a woman aged 25 to 39 who had been exposed to COVID-19.

The chain combines TRBV11-2 with TRBJ2-7; TRBD1 aligns across 11 bases. In germline, CDR1 is SGHAT, CDR2 FQNNGV. CDR3 length: 14 residues. J was trimmed by 2 bases and V by 5 bases; bases with no gene match: 2. CDR3 nucleotides: TGTGCCAGCAGCAGGGGACAGGGGGCCTACGAGCAGTACTTC. Its translation is CASSRGQGAYEQYF.

The rearrangement links TRBV12-3 or TRBV12-4 to TRBJ1-4, with D hard to call. Trimming took off 0 bases at V and 7 bases at J, with 6 bases between the two ends. The CDR3 extends over 13 amino acids. CDR3: CASSLAMSEKLFF. As DNA, the CDR3 is TGTGCCAGCAGTTTAGCTATGTCTGAAAAACTGTTTTTT.

The chain recombines TRBV28 with TRBJ1-5; D gene unclear. This CDR3 region has 17 residues. The germline V gene has CDR1 MDHEN and CDR2 SYDVKM. Trimming removed 7 bases from V and 1 base from J, with 20 bases in between. In DNA form, the CDR3 reads TGTGCCAGCATAGGAGGGAACCTATATTCGAGCAATCAGCCCCAGCATTTT. Amino acid sequence: CASIGGNLYSSNQPQHF. The complete variable domain, with remaining parts taken from reference TRBV28 and TRBJ1-5, reads DVKVTQSSRYLVKRTGEKVFLECVQDMDHENMFWYRQDPGLGLRLIYFSYDVKMKEKGDIPEGYSVSREKKERFSLILESASTNQTSMYLCASIGGNLYSSNQPQHFGDGTRLSIL.

The gene calls are TRBV6-6 and TRBJ1-2; D might be TRBD1 (6 bases). In germline, CDR1 is MNHNY, CDR2 SVGAGI (reference sequence). V lost 3 bases and J lost 4, with 12 bases in between. The CDR3 is 14 residues long. The DNA for the CDR3 is TGTGCCAGCAGTTATTCCGGGACAATCTATGGCTACACCTTC. Amino acids: CASSYSGTIYGYTF.

The chain is built from TRBV5-1 and TRBJ2-1; 13 bases are a match to TRBD2. Germline loops: CDR1 SGHRS, CDR2 YFSETQ. The trim removed 4 bases at V and 3 bases at J, leaving 10 bases unmatched. The CDR3 has 18 amino acids. Here the CDR3 reads CASSGGLAGWRGYNEQFF. CDR3 sequence (DNA): TGCGCCAGCAGCGGGGGACTAGCGGGGTGGAGAGGCTACAATGAGCAGTTCTTC.

CDR3 DNA sequence: TGTGCCAGCAGCCCCCCCCCGGAGGGTAGCTATGGCTACACCTTC. This codes for CASSPPPEGSYGYTF. The chain combines TRBV3-1 (or the pseudogene TRBV3-2) with TRBJ1-2; D unresolved. Trimming shortened V by 4 bases and J by 4 bases, and 16 bases separated the two germline ends. Per the germline V gene, CDR1 is LGHDT and CDR2 is YNNKEL (reference sequence). The CDR3 runs to 15 residues.

The chain uses TRBV10-1 and TRBJ2-3; D not certain. Trimming cost V 5 bases and J 4 bases, with 10 bases left between them. The CDR3 extends over 13 amino acids. The V gene's germline CDR1 is WNHNN and CDR2 SYGVQD (reference sequence). The DNA for the CDR3 is TGCGCCAGCAGTTTGTGGGCCGCAGATACGCAGTATTTT. This encodes CASSLWAADTQYF.

This chain uses TRBV5-6 with TRBJ2-2, with D unresolved. This CDR3 contains 12 residues. Germline V gene data show CDR1 as SGHDT and CDR2 as YYEEEE. Trimming took off 4 bases at V and 3 bases at J, with 4 bases between the two ends. For the CDR3, the DNA is TGTGCCAGCAGCCAATACACCGGGGAGCTGTTTTTT. Protein product: CASSQYTGELFF.

V is TRBV28 and J is TRBJ1-2, with D possibly TRBD1 on 6 matching bases. V lost 8 bases and J 0 bases, leaving 13 bases between the germline ends. Germline lookup yields CDR1 MDHEN and CDR2 SYDVKM. The CDR3 covers 14 residues. The CDR3 spells CASFAGQTNYGYTF. In nucleotides, the CDR3 is TGTGCCAGCTTCGCAGGACAGACTAACTATGGCTACACCTTC.

The chain carries TRBV4-1 and TRBJ1-5; D is uncertain. The CDR3 is made up of 15 amino acids. The V end lost 0 bases, the J end lost 4 bases, and 10 bases lay between the germline ends. Germline-derived CDR1 and CDR2 are MGHRA and YSYEKL. In nucleotides, the CDR3 is TGCGCCAGCAGCCAAGAGGGCTACATGAATCAGCCCCAGCATTTT. It encodes CASSQEGYMNQPQHF.

This chain uses TRBV9 with TRBJ1-6; weak D call: TRBD1 (5 bases). Trimming stripped 2 bases from V and 8 bases from J, with 11 bases between. Germline-derived CDR1 and CDR2 are SGDLS and YYNGEE. The CDR3 length is 14 residues. For the CDR3, the DNA is TGTGCCAGCAGCGTTCACCCGGGGGATTCACCCCTCCACTTT. Translation gives CASSVHPGDSPLHF. The full variable domain, its missing parts supplied by reference TRBV9 and TRBJ1-6, is DSGVTQTPKHLITATGQRVTLRCSPRSGDLSVYWYQQSLDQGLQFLIQYYNGEERAKGNILERFSAQQFPDLHSELNLSSLELGDSALYFCASSVHPGDSPLHFGNGTRLTVT.

This rearrangement joins TRBV24-1 to TRBJ2-1, with D perhaps matching TRBD1 (7 bases). This CDR3 region has 16 residues. The germline V gene encodes CDR1 KGHDR and CDR2 SFDVKD. V was pared by 0 bases and J by 6 bases, with 14 bases between. The CDR3 spells CATSDLRAGGINEQFF. The CDR3 DNA reads TGTGCCACCAGTGATTTGAGGGCAGGGGGGATCAATGAGCAGTTCTTC.

V gene TRBV30 combines with J gene TRBJ1-1; D is unclear. Germline lookup yields CDR1 GTSNPN and CDR2 SVGIG (reference sequence). The CDR3 spans 12 residues. The ends were cut back, 3 bases at V and 1 base at J, with 6 bases in the middle. CDR3 residues: CAWSHTNTEAFF. CDR3 DNA: TGTGCCTGGAGCCACACGAACACTGAAGCTTTCTTT.

This chain connects TRBV4-1 to TRBJ2-7; TRBD2 agrees at 7 bases. The CDR3 is 15 residues long. Trimming removed 1 base from V and 0 bases from J; junction bases left unmatched: 3. Germline CDR1 reads MGHRA; CDR2 reads YSYEKL. CDR3 amino acids: CASSQGGGYSYEQYF. Here the CDR3 DNA reads TGCGCCAGCAGCCAAGGGGGGGGGTACTCCTACGAGCAGTACTTC.

This chain connects TRBV5-1 to TRBJ1-2; 10 bases fit TRBD1. Trimming cost V 9 bases and J 7 bases; bases outside gene matches: 9. The CDR3 is made up of 13 amino acids. The germline gives CDR1 SGHRS, CDR2 YFSETQ. CDR3 nucleotides: TGCGCCACCTCGACAGGGGGCTCGGTTGGCTACACCTTC. It encodes CATSTGGSVGYTF.

This chain joins TRBV18 and TRBJ2-7; the match to TRBD1 covers 7 bases. Germline V gives CDR1 KGHSH, CDR2 LQKENI. Trimming took 2 bases from V and 3 from J; bases not matched to a gene: 7. CDR3 size: 15 residues. CDR3 in amino acids: CASSPSPGQSYEQYF. The CDR3, as DNA: TGTGCCAGCTCACCATCCCCGGGACAGAGCTACGAGCAGTACTTC. Full variable domain (rest looked up from reference TRBV18 and TRBJ2-7): NAGVMQNPRHLVRRRGQEARLRCSPMKGHSHVYWYRQLPEEGLKFMVYLQKENIIDESGMPKERFSAEFPKEGPSILRIQQVVRGDSAAYFCASSPSPGQSYEQYFGPGTRLTVT.

This chain connects TRBV7-9 to TRBJ1-1; possible D gene TRBD1, 5 bases. The germline V gene has CDR1 SEHNR and CDR2 FQNEAQ (reference sequence). The CDR3 loop spans 14 amino acids. Trimming removed 1 base from V and 3 bases from J, with 9 bases in between. CDR3 amino acids: CASSLELGHTEAFF. As DNA, the CDR3 is TGTGCCAGCAGCTTAGAATTGGGGCACACTGAAGCTTTCTTT.

The chain combines TRBV18 with TRBJ1-2, with TRBD1 matching 9 bases. With V trimmed by 4 bases and J by 8 bases, 5 bases remained unmatched. CDR1 is KGHSH and CDR2 is LQKENI in the germline V gene. The CDR3 is made up of 13 amino acids. Written as DNA, the CDR3 is TGTGCCAGCTCACGGACAGGGGTCGGCGGCTACACCTTC. It is translated as CASSRTGVGGYTF.

The CDR3 spells CASSLGGTDTGELFF. CDR3 coding DNA: TGTGCCAGCAGCTTGGGAGGGACAGACACCGGGGAGCTGTTTTTT. The V call is TRBV5-4, the J call TRBJ2-2, with 7 positions matching TRBD1. Germline trimming cut 0 bases from V and 3 bases from J; bases unmatched to any gene: 2. The germline V gene encodes CDR1 SGHNT and CDR2 YYREEE (reference sequence). CDR3 length: 15 residues.

This clone was found once. The rearrangement links TRBV5-1 to TRBJ2-3, with D unclear. The V end lost 4 bases, the J end lost 2 bases, and 14 bases lay between the germline ends. The CDR3 contains 15 residues. CDR1 and CDR2 from the germline V gene are SGHRS and YFSETQ. The CDR3 spells CASSRGTALTDTQYF. The CDR3 DNA is TGCGCCAGCAGCCGTGGAACAGCCCTCACAGATACGCAGTATTTT.

This chain uses TRBV18 with TRBJ2-3; the D gene is possibly TRBD1 (6 bases). CDR1 is KGHSH and CDR2 is LQKENI in the germline V gene. Trimming took 6 bases from V and 2 from J, leaving 15 bases between them. This CDR3 has 15 residues. CDR3 coding DNA: TGTGCCAGCTCCGAACAGGGCGGGTCCACAGATACGCAGTATTTT. Translated, it gives CASSEQGGSTDTQYF.